Below are 19 T cell receptor beta chains sequenced from a single sample in a study of blood T cell repertoires in COVID-19. TCRdb's table, derived via immunoSEQ multiplex PCR, lists solely in-frame clones and lacks some. This sample has about 310,000 clones, with over 75% found just once. The source material was peripheral blood. The receptors were sampled from a man aged 50 to 60 with active or convalescent COVID-19.

This sequence joins TRBV9 and TRBJ2-2; 8 nucleotides line up with TRBD1. This CDR3 spans 16 amino acids. V lost 4 bases, J lost 0 bases, and 5 bases stayed unmatched. In germline, CDR1 is SGDLS, CDR2 YYNGEE. In DNA, the CDR3 is TGTGCCAGCAGCCTTGGGACAGGCGCGAACACCGGGGAGCTGTTTTTT. It is translated as CASSLGTGANTGELFF.

This chain uses TRBV14 with TRBJ1-3, with 8 bases identical to TRBD1. Germline V gene sequence: CDR1 SGHDN, CDR2 FVKESK. There are 15 residues in the CDR3. V lost 2 bases to trimming and J lost 7 bases; unmatched junction nucleotides: 7. The DNA for the CDR3 is TGTGCCAGCAGCCAAAGGACAGGGAGAAGGAACACCATATATTTT. Its protein product is CASSQRTGRRNTIYF.

This clone has more than one count but fewer than ten. The CDR3 loop reads CAWTDRGNSPLHF. CDR3 sequence (DNA): TGTGCCTGGACGGACAGGGGCAATTCACCCCTCCACTTT. V usage is TRBV30 and J usage is TRBJ1-6; TRBD1 agrees at 9 bases. Per the germline V gene, CDR1 is GTSNPN and CDR2 is SVGIG (reference sequence). The CDR3 has 13 amino acids. After removal of 4 bases from V and 7 bases from J, the junction contained 2 bases not matched to a gene.

The rearrangement joins TRBV18 to TRBJ2-7, with 10 bases identical to TRBD2. From germline, CDR1 is KGHSH and CDR2 LQKENI. The V gene end was trimmed by 0 bases and the J gene end by 6 bases; junction bases not matched to a gene: 8. The CDR3 is made up of 16 amino acids. The CDR3 DNA reads as TGTGCCAGCTCACCACCCCGGCTAGCGGGAGAAGTCGAGCAGTACTTC. Its translation is CASSPPRLAGEVEQYF.

The V and J genes are TRBV2 and TRBJ2-7; 8 positions agree with TRBD1. The junction had 11 bases not matched to a gene; V was cut back by 4 bases and J by 0 bases. Germline-derived CDR1 and CDR2 are SNHLY and FYNNEI. The CDR3 extends over 17 amino acids. DNA for the CDR3: TGTGCCAGCAGTGTAGAGACAGGGGATCTCCGCTCCTACGAGCAGTACTTC. This sequence encodes CASSVETGDLRSYEQYF.

V usage is TRBV28 and J usage is TRBJ2-3; 8 nucleotides line up with TRBD2. CDR1 MDHEN and CDR2 SYDVKM come from the germline V gene. With V trimmed by 3 bases and J by 0 bases, 2 bases remained unmatched. The CDR3 has 15 residues. CDR3 in amino acids: CASSFQRGSTDTQYF. The DNA of the CDR3 is TGTGCCAGCAGTTTCCAGCGGGGGAGCACAGATACGCAGTATTTT.

This clone was seen only once. V usage is TRBV15 and J usage is TRBJ2-5; the match to TRBD2 covers 11 bases. Trimming cost V 3 bases and J 4 bases; bases outside gene matches: 7. This CDR3 comprises 16 residues. CDR1 is LNHNV, CDR2 YYDKDF, per germline (reference sequence). The CDR3 DNA reads TGTGCCACCAGCAGGAATAGCGGGGGGGCTGGAGAGACCCAGTACTTC. Translating it yields CATSRNSGGAGETQYF.

The rearrangement links TRBV28 to TRBJ1-2; D is undetermined. The CDR3 loop spans 16 amino acids. Trimming left V 5 bases short and J 0 bases short, with 16 bases between. Germline values: CDR1 MDHEN, CDR2 SYDVKM. The CDR3 loop is CASSTVFRGPNYGYTF. CDR3 in DNA: TGTGCCAGCAGTACCGTGTTCAGAGGCCCTAACTATGGCTACACCTTC.

The J gene is TRBJ1-5, the V gene TRBV19; maybe TRBD1 (5 bases). Germline V gene data show CDR1 as LNHDA and CDR2 as SQIVND (reference sequence). V lost 3 bases and J lost 2, with 17 bases in between. This CDR3 is built from 17 residues. DNA for the CDR3: TGTGCCAGTAGTATGACTAGAGGGGCACAGGGCAATCAGCCCCAGCATTTT. Its translation: CASSMTRGAQGNQPQHF.

The chain joins TRBV19 to TRBJ2-1; 7 nucleotides agree with TRBD1. CDR1 and CDR2 from the germline V gene are LNHDA and SQIVND (reference sequence). J lost 7 bases, V lost 9 bases, and 9 bases had no gene match. The CDR3 consists of 13 residues. CDR3 residues: CASRTGLGNEQFF. CDR3 nucleotide sequence: TGTGCCAGCCGGACAGGTCTAGGGAATGAGCAGTTCTTC.

This chain joins TRBV19 and TRBJ1-5; a weak D match, TRBD1 (6 bases). V lost 8 bases and J lost 4, with 18 bases in between. From germline, CDR1 is LNHDA and CDR2 SQIVND (reference sequence). The CDR3 is 15 amino acids. CDR3 coding DNA: TGTGCCAGTGCCCCCCGGGGGGCACGGAATCAGCCCCAGCATTTT. This gives the protein CASAPRGARNQPQHF.

The rearrangement links TRBV5-4 to TRBJ2-1; D remains ambiguous. The V gene's germline CDR1 is SGHNT and CDR2 YYREEE (reference sequence). CDR3 length: 13 residues. V lost 0 bases and J 7 bases, leaving 8 bases between the germline ends. The CDR3 here is CASSLERWNEQFF. CDR3 nucleotides: TGTGCCAGCAGCTTGGAACGGTGGAATGAGCAGTTCTTC.

The DNA for the CDR3 is TGTGCCAGCAGTTCTGAGACACGCTATGGCTACACCTTC. Its protein is CASSSETRYGYTF. The rearrangement links TRBV6-2 or TRBV6-3 to TRBJ1-2; no definite D call. The CDR3 has 13 amino acids. V dropped 4 bases and J dropped 4 bases, with 10 bases sitting between them. Looked up from germline, CDR1 is MNHEY and CDR2 is SVGEGT.

The chain uses TRBV3-1 (or the pseudogene TRBV3-2) and TRBJ2-5, with 9 bases lining up with TRBD1. With V trimmed by 3 bases and J by 3 bases, 8 bases remained unmatched. The CDR3 spans 16 residues. Germline V gene sequence: CDR1 LGHDT, CDR2 YNNKEL (reference sequence). CDR3 DNA sequence: TGTGCCAGCAGCCATGCCCGGGGACAGGGAAAAGAGACCCAGTACTTC. Its translation is CASSHARGQGKETQYF.

The CDR3 loop is CASSQPTGSIQYF. The CDR3 DNA is TGTGCCAGCAGCCAACCGACAGGGAGTATCCAGTACTTC. The chain uses TRBV3-1 (or the pseudogene TRBV3-2) and TRBJ2-5; 7 bases align to TRBD1. This CDR3 is 13 amino acids long. The junction had 7 bases not matched to a gene; V was cut back by 2 bases and J by 10 bases. From germline, CDR1 is LGHDT and CDR2 YNNKEL (reference sequence).

The chain has TRBV6-6 and TRBJ1-1, with TRBD1 identical over 11 bases. In germline, CDR1 is MNHNY, CDR2 SVGAGI (reference sequence). V lost 2 bases and J lost 4; bases outside the gene matches: 3. This CDR3 comprises 15 residues. CDR3 nucleotide sequence: TGTGCCAGCAGTTACCGGGGACAGGGGGGCACTGAAGCTTTCTTT. This encodes CASSYRGQGGTEAFF.

The chain is built from TRBV28 and TRBJ2-1, with 9 bases fitting TRBD2. V gave up 5 bases and J gave up 10 bases; unmatched junction bases: 9. This CDR3 is built from 14 residues. The germline CDR1 and CDR2 sequences are MDHEN and SYDVKM. The CDR3 sequence: CASSLAGRTWEQFF. The CDR3 region has the DNA TGTGCCAGCAGTCTAGCGGGACGAACATGGGAGCAGTTCTTC.

The rearrangement joins TRBV28 to TRBJ2-3, with 10 bases identical to TRBD1. Trimming at V came to 6 bases and at J to 5 bases, leaving 8 bases not matched to a gene. The germline V gene has CDR1 MDHEN and CDR2 SYDVKM. The CDR3 covers 15 residues. The CDR3: CASSAGTGVIDTQYF. DNA of the CDR3: TGTGCCAGCAGCGCCGGGACAGGGGTTATAGATACGCAGTATTTT.

The chain combines TRBV21-1 with TRBJ2-7; the table's D call, TRBD2, has no DNA check behind it. TRBV21-1 constitutes a pseudogene. The length of the CDR3 is 17 residues. This chain's CDR3 is CASSKERDSLGSYEQYF. CDR3 bases: TGTGCCAGCAGCAAAGAAAGGGACTCCCTCGGCTCCTACGAGCAGTACTTC.